This T cell receptor (beta chain) was retrieved from a study of T cell responses to AZD1222 COVID-19 vaccine. General observations from the study: Spike-spanning, vaccine-associated CD4 TCRs were dominant at 160-218 and 743-854.

The CDR3 contains 15 residues. Trimming cost V 0 bases and J 6 bases, with 13 bases left between them. From germline, CDR1 is MDHEN and CDR2 SYDVKM. Only in-frame clones appear in the TCRdb table, and some are missing; sequencing was by immunoSEQ multiplex PCR. The profile shows around 150,000 clones, about 90% of them singletons. Worth noting for this clone: Its target is unknown.

The sequences come from peripheral blood, collected on day 0 of MenACWY control vaccination. The chain carries TRBV28 and TRBJ2-3, with D perhaps matching TRBD1 or TRBD2 (5 bases each). The TCR originated in an adult in good health. CDR3 in amino acids: CASSLWGTPPDTQYF. The CDR3 DNA reads TGTGCCAGCAGTTTATGGGGGACCCCGCCGGATACGCAGTATTTT.